One sample yielded the 31 T cell receptor beta chains listed below, sequenced in a study of shared clonotypes between healthy human individuals. Naivety among CD8 cells was defined by CD45RO negativity and positive CCR7 selection, thereby excluding terminally differentiated effector memory CD45RA+ cells. Produced via immunoSEQ multiplex PCR; TCRdb's table is partial and in-frame only. The data contain 2 million to 2.5 million clones, more than 85% of them seen just once; the ten biggest clones take up approximately 1.7%. Sequencing was carried out using naive CD8+ T cells from PBMCs. Every receptor here comes from a man between 18 and 35 years old in good health. Some clones in this sample may be carry-over from other donors' samples.

The chain couples TRBV6-5 to TRBJ2-5; 8 positions agree with TRBD2. The DNA end is a closer match to TRBJ2-7, so the J assignment may be wrong. Germline CDR1 reads MNHEY; CDR2 reads SVGAGI. This CDR3 has 12 amino acids. CDR3 in amino acids: CAPCGGMVEQYF. CDR3 bases: TGTGCCCCCTGCGGGGGGATGGTCGAGCAGTACTTC.

The chain joins TRBV29-1 to TRBJ1-4; 8 bases are shared with TRBD1. Germline loops: CDR1 SQVTM, CDR2 ANQGSEA. This CDR3 is 14 amino acids long. V gave up 4 bases and J gave up 1 base; unmatched junction bases: 2. CDR3 nucleotides: TGCAGCGTTGCAGGGGGCGGAACTAATGAAAAACTGTTTTTT. Residues: CSVAGGGTNEKLFF.

J is TRBJ2-1 and V is TRBV7-9, with no clear D. Per germline, CDR1 SEHNR and CDR2 FQNEAQ (reference sequence). With 5 bases removed from V and 7 bases from J, the gap between germline ends came to 21 bases. The CDR3 totals 16 residues. As DNA, the CDR3 is TGTGCCAGCAGCCCATTACACAGCACGCTCCCAAATGAGCAGTTCTTC. Translated: CASSPLHSTLPNEQFF. The full variable domain, rest sourced from reference TRBV7-9 and TRBJ2-1, is DTGVSQNPRHKITKRGQNVTFRCDPISEHNRLYWYRQTLGQGPEFLTYFQNEAQLEKSRLLSDRFSAERPKGSFSTLEIQRTEQGDSAMYLCASSPLHSTLPNEQFFGPGTRLTVL.

The chain carries TRBV10-2 and TRBJ2-1; TRBD2 aligns across 9 bases. The V and J ends lost 7 bases and 0 bases, in that order; junction bases with no gene match: 7. Germline V gives CDR1 WSHSY, CDR2 SAAADI. The CDR3 length is 16 residues. CDR3 protein: CASNLAGPLSYNEQFF. DNA for the CDR3: TGCGCCAGCAACCTAGCGGGACCGCTCTCCTACAATGAGCAGTTCTTC.

This clone was seen a single time. The chain combines TRBV6-5 with TRBJ1-2; no firm D call. CDR1 is MNHEY, CDR2 SVGAGI, per germline. Trimming took off 6 bases at V and 6 bases at J, with 17 bases between the two ends. The CDR3 consists of 14 residues. For the CDR3, the DNA is TGTGCCAGCAGATTGACGGTGGATGAGGATGGCTACACCTTC. Translation gives CASRLTVDEDGYTF.

CDR3 region: CASSVVDRQETQYF. DNA for the CDR3: TGTGCCAGCAGCGTAGTTGACAGACAAGAGACCCAGTACTTC. The V and J genes are TRBV9 and TRBJ2-5, with TRBD1 as a possible D gene (5 bases). Between the trimmed V and J ends, which lost 0 bases and 2 bases, there was a span of 8 bases. The germline CDR1 and CDR2 sequences are SGDLS and YYNGEE. This CDR3 spans 14 amino acids.

A single count supports this clone. Other DNA sequences of this sample code for an identical CDR3. The chain has TRBV5-1 and TRBJ2-3; D is possibly TRBD1 or TRBD2 (5 bases each). This CDR3 spans 14 amino acids. In germline, CDR1 is SGHRS, CDR2 YFSETQ. V lost 4 bases and J lost 0, with 9 bases in between. The CDR3 region is CASSLRDSTDTQYF. Written as DNA, the CDR3 is TGCGCCAGCAGCCTAAGGGACAGCACAGATACGCAGTATTTT.

Worth noting for this clone: Different DNA sequences within this sample yield the same CDR3. The chain uses TRBV5-1 and TRBJ1-1; D unresolved. Germline V gives CDR1 SGHRS, CDR2 YFSETQ. The V end lost 0 bases, the J end lost 1 base, and 7 bases lay between the germline ends. The CDR3 spans 14 residues. The CDR3 nucleotides are TGCGCCAGCAGCTTGGACGGAGGGAACACTGAAGCTTTCTTT. This encodes CASSLDGGNTEAFF.

The rearrangement links TRBV19 to TRBJ1-1; a possible D gene is TRBD1 (5 bases). V was shortened by 3 bases and J by 5 bases, with 16 bases between the two germline ends. CDR1 and CDR2 (germline): LNHDA, SQIVND (reference sequence). CDR3 length equals 15 residues. CDR3 nucleotides: TGTGCCAGTAGTATCATTGGGGGGGTTCAAACTGAAGCTTTCTTT. Residues: CASSIIGGVQTEAFF.

The V call is TRBV7-6, the J call TRBJ2-1; no clear D. Germline-derived CDR1 and CDR2 are SGHVS and FNYEAQ. With 5 bases removed from V and 6 bases from J, the gap between germline ends came to 17 bases. CDR3 length: 15 amino acids. This CDR3 is CASSASNWNANEQFF. The CDR3 DNA reads TGTGCCAGCAGCGCCAGCAATTGGAACGCCAATGAGCAGTTCTTC.

J is TRBJ2-3 and V is TRBV2; TRBD2 is a possible D gene (6 bases). V lost 7 bases, J lost 0 bases, and 17 bases lay in between. The CDR3 spans 16 residues. Looked up from germline, CDR1 is SNHLY and CDR2 is FYNNEI. The CDR3 loop is CASKEPGLLSTDTQYF. In DNA form, the CDR3 reads TGTGCCAGCAAAGAGCCGGGACTTCTAAGCACAGATACGCAGTATTTT. The full variable domain, its missing parts supplied by reference TRBV2 and TRBJ2-3, is EPEVTQTPSHQVTQMGQEVILRCVPISNHLYFYWYRQILGQKVEFLVSFYNNEISEKSEIFDDQFSVERPDGSNFTLKIRSTKLEDSAMYFCASKEPGLLSTDTQYFGPGTRLTVL.

This chain joins TRBV7-9 and TRBJ2-1, with TRBD2 matching 10 bases. This CDR3 comprises 15 residues. Trimming took 7 bases from V and 5 from J; bases not matched to a gene: 8. CDR1 and CDR2 (germline): SEHNR, FQNEAQ (reference sequence). CDR3 DNA sequence: TGTGCCAGCACCGCATCCGGGACTAGCGACAATGAGCAGTTCTTC. Translation: CASTASGTSDNEQFF.

This clone was seen a single time. The chain is built from TRBV21-1 and TRBJ2-1; the DNA was not used to check the table's D call, TRBD1. TRBV21-1 is tagged as a pseudogene. CDR3 length: 16 amino acids. This CDR3 is CASSTRDDGAYNEQFF. The CDR3 DNA follows: TGTGCCAGCAGCACCCGTGACGATGGGGCTTACAATGAGCAGTTCTTC.

V and J are TRBV25-1 and TRBJ2-1; 8 bases map to TRBD2. V lost 0 bases and J lost 7; bases outside the gene matches: 8. The CDR3 runs to 16 residues. Germline V gene data show CDR1 as MGHDK and CDR2 as SYGVNS. The CDR3 spells CASSEYFLAGENEQFF. The CDR3 coding sequence is TGTGCCAGCAGTGAATATTTCCTAGCGGGCGAGAATGAGCAGTTCTTC.

The rearrangement joins TRBV30 to TRBJ1-5, with 9 bases lining up with TRBD1. Trimming cost V 3 bases and J 5 bases; bases outside gene matches: 5. The CDR3 has 14 residues. CDR1 and CDR2 (germline): GTSNPN, SVGIG (reference sequence). The CDR3 DNA sequence: TGTGCCTGGAGCCCGGGACAGGGCTATCAGCCCCAGCATTTT. Protein product: CAWSPGQGYQPQHF.

V is TRBV10-1 and J is TRBJ2-2, with D uncertain. This CDR3 spans 12 amino acids. Trimming stripped 6 bases from V and 5 bases from J, with 7 bases between. CDR1 and CDR2 (germline): WNHNN, SYGVQD (reference sequence). CDR3 sequence reads: CASSRRTGELFF. The CDR3, as DNA: TGCGCCAGCAGCCGACGGACCGGGGAGCTGTTTTTT.

The chain recombines TRBV10-1 with TRBJ2-7; 9 nucleotides align to TRBD2. The CDR3 extends over 16 amino acids. J was trimmed by 3 bases and V by 6 bases; bases with no gene match: 12. Germline V gene sequence: CDR1 WNHNN, CDR2 SYGVQD (reference sequence). The CDR3 here is CASRGIAGDPHYEQYF. The CDR3 region has the DNA TGCGCCAGCAGGGGAATAGCGGGAGACCCCCACTACGAGCAGTACTTC.

The chain employs TRBV5-6 and TRBJ2-3, with TRBD2 identical over 7 bases. The junction had 11 bases not matched to a gene; V was cut back by 4 bases and J by 3 bases. The CDR3 contains 16 residues. Germline V gene lookup returns CDR1 SGHDT and CDR2 YYEEEE. CDR3 protein: CASSRGEGGWTDTQYF. The CDR3 DNA reads TGTGCCAGCAGCCGAGGGGAGGGAGGCTGGACAGATACGCAGTATTTT. The whole variable domain, filled in from reference TRBV5-6 and TRBJ2-3, reads DAGVTQSPTHLIKTRGQQVTLRCSPKSGHDTVSWYQQALGQGPQFIFQYYEEEERQRGNFPDRFSGHQFPNYSSELNVNALLLGDSALYLCASSRGEGGWTDTQYFGPGTRLTVL.

In its sample, this clone was seen once. This chain connects TRBV18 to TRBJ1-4; TRBD1 matches 9 bases. Looked up from germline, CDR1 is KGHSH and CDR2 is LQKENI. The junction had 15 bases not matched to a gene; V was cut back by 4 bases and J by 3 bases. This CDR3 contains 19 residues. The CDR3 DNA is TGTGCCAGCTCACTCAGTCCGGGACAGGGCCCGTACGCTAATGAAAAACTGTTTTTT. Amino acid sequence: CASSLSPGQGPYANEKLFF.

This chain joins TRBV7-9 and TRBJ2-5, with D perhaps assigned TRBD1 or TRBD2 (5 bases each). The CDR3 consists of 13 residues. Per germline, CDR1 SEHNR and CDR2 FQNEAQ (reference sequence). V was shortened by 5 bases and J by 5 bases, with 12 bases between the two germline ends. CDR3 sequence reads: CASSQPGLETQYF. CDR3 nucleotides: TGTGCCAGCAGCCAACCGGGGCTCGAGACCCAGTACTTC.

The chain has TRBV7-9 and TRBJ2-1, with TRBD1 matching over 8 bases. This CDR3 is 17 amino acids long. With 2 bases clipped from V and 7 bases from J, the junction kept 13 bases outside the gene matches. The germline CDR1 and CDR2 sequences are SEHNR and FQNEAQ (reference sequence). The CDR3 sequence: CASSLRQGAFVSNEQFF. The CDR3 coding sequence is TGTGCCAGCAGCTTACGGCAGGGGGCGTTCGTAAGTAATGAGCAGTTCTTC.

This chain connects TRBV5-1 to TRBJ1-1; tentatively, D is TRBD1 (5 bases). The CDR3 is 16 amino acids. V lost 4 bases, J lost 4 bases, and 20 bases lay in between. Germline CDR1 SGHRS, CDR2 YFSETQ. Here the CDR3 DNA reads TGCGCCAGCAGCCGGACCCCGCACCTGGGGGGCACTGAAGCTTTCTTT. It specifies CASSRTPHLGGTEAFF.

This chain joins TRBV10-3 and TRBJ2-1, with 7 bases identical to TRBD1. Looked up from germline, CDR1 is ENHRY and CDR2 is SYGVKD. V was pared by 6 bases and J by 5 bases, with 10 bases of the junction left unmatched. The CDR3 runs to 15 residues. The DNA of the CDR3 is TGTGCCATCAGGATAACGGGACAGCCTAACAATGAGCAGTTCTTC. It translates to CAIRITGQPNNEQFF.

The rearrangement links TRBV15 to TRBJ2-5; 9 positions agree with TRBD2. Near its end, the DNA agrees better with TRBJ2-7, so the J call may be wrong. Per germline, CDR1 LNHNV and CDR2 YYDKDF (reference sequence). The CDR3 consists of 17 residues. Written as DNA, the CDR3 is TGTGTCGCCAGCAGGGAAACTCTTAGCGGGAGCGCCTACGAGCAGTACTTC. It yields the protein CVASRETLSGSAYEQYF.

This rearrangement joins TRBV27 to TRBJ1-5, with D perhaps matching TRBD1 (5 bases). This CDR3 has 14 amino acids. V was clipped by 3 bases and J by 7 bases, with 13 bases between them. CDR1 MNHEY and CDR2 SMNVEV come from the germline V gene (reference sequence). In DNA form, the CDR3 reads TGTGCCAGCAGTTTTAGGGATCCAGGGCAGCCCCAGCATTTT. Its protein product is CASSFRDPGQPQHF.

The chain joins TRBV7-9 to TRBJ2-1, with D perhaps matching TRBD1 (5 bases). Looked up from germline, CDR1 is SEHNR and CDR2 is FQNEAQ (reference sequence). V lost 4 bases and J 10 bases, leaving 14 bases between the germline ends. This CDR3 has 13 residues. CDR3 protein: CASSSPQQVEQFF. Written as DNA, the CDR3 is TGTGCCAGCAGCTCCCCTCAACAGGTAGAGCAGTTCTTC.

The chain links TRBV27 to TRBJ1-2; 7 nucleotides match TRBD1. The CDR3 totals 15 residues. J was trimmed by 3 bases and V by 2 bases; bases with no gene match: 6. The germline V gene has CDR1 MNHEY and CDR2 SMNVEV (reference sequence). The CDR3: CASSLKGGSYYGYTF. The CDR3 region has the DNA TGTGCCAGCAGTTTAAAAGGGGGCTCGTACTATGGCTACACCTTC.

This chain uses TRBV19 with TRBJ1-1, with D possibly TRBD1 on 6 matching bases. Germline CDR1 LNHDA, CDR2 SQIVND (reference sequence). The CDR3 runs to 16 residues. Deletions cut 7 bases from V and 0 bases from J, with 18 bases between. CDR3 amino acids: CASILGGGQMNTEAFF. CDR3 coding DNA: TGTGCCAGTATCTTGGGGGGCGGACAGATGAACACTGAAGCTTTCTTT.

This clone was recorded only once. Other nucleotide sequences in the sample specify the same CDR3. The V and J genes are TRBV9 and TRBJ2-7; 7 positions agree with TRBD1. Trimming took 4 bases from V and 2 from J; bases not matched to a gene: 6. The CDR3 consists of 14 residues. Germline CDR1 and CDR2: SGDLS and YYNGEE. The CDR3 here is CASSPRQGTYEQYF. CDR3 bases: TGTGCCAGCAGCCCCCGACAGGGAACCTACGAGCAGTACTTC. Based on the CDR3 plus reference TRBV9 and TRBJ2-7, the full variable domain is DSGVTQTPKHLITATGQRVTLRCSPRSGDLSVYWYQQSLDQGLQFLIQYYNGEERAKGNILERFSAQQFPDLHSELNLSSLELGDSALYFCASSPRQGTYEQYFGPGTRLTVT.

The chain links TRBV19 to TRBJ1-2; a possible D gene is TRBD1 (5 bases). The ends were cut back, 8 bases at V and 2 bases at J, with 12 bases in the middle. This CDR3 has 13 amino acids. From germline, CDR1 is LNHDA and CDR2 SQIVND (reference sequence). The CDR3 DNA is TGTGCCAGTTCGGGACCGGGAAACTATGGCTACACCTTC. Translating it yields CASSGPGNYGYTF. The full variable domain, with the rest looked up from reference TRBV19 and TRBJ1-2, is DGGITQSPKYLFRKEGQNVTLSCEQNLNHDAMYWYRQDPGQGLRLIYYSQIVNDFQKGDIAEGYSVSREKKESFPLTVTSAQKNPTAFYLCASSGPGNYGYTFGSGTRLTVV.

The chain couples TRBV7-9 to TRBJ2-3, with D uncertain. The ends were cut back, 3 bases at V and 6 bases at J, with 10 bases in the middle. The germline V gene encodes CDR1 SEHNR and CDR2 FQNEAQ (reference sequence). The CDR3 sequence is 13 residues long. This CDR3 is CASSFPQVDTQYF. DNA for the CDR3: TGTGCCAGCAGCTTCCCCCAGGTGGATACGCAGTATTTT.